This record concerns one T cell receptor (beta chain) sequence. This sample is drawn from a study of T cell changes during pregnancy in multiple sclerosis. V dropped 8 bases and J dropped 6 bases, with 19 bases sitting between them. CDR3 size: 14 residues. Germline CDR1 reads SNHLY; CDR2 reads FYNNEI. Data came from immunoSEQ multiplex PCR; TCRdb stores just in-frame clones and leaves some out. The repertoire includes 35,000 to 45,000 clones, 91% of them detected once, and 0.73% sits in the top ten. This material consisted of CD4+ T cells from peripheral blood mononuclear cells, taken before pregnancy. The rearrangement links TRBV2 to TRBJ1-2; maybe TRBD1 (5 bases). The TCR originated in a female donor with multiple sclerosis, enrolled in a pregnancy study. The CDR3 loop reads CASGPGRSGDGYTF. The CDR3 DNA reads TGTGCCAGCGGACCTGGCAGGTCGGGGGATGGCTACACCTTC. The full variable domain, rest sourced from reference TRBV2 and TRBJ1-2, is EPEVTQTPSHQVTQMGQEVILRCVPISNHLYFYWYRQILGQKVEFLVSFYNNEISEKSEIFDDQFSVERPDGSNFTLKIRSTKLEDSAMYFCASGPGRSGDGYTFGSGTRLTVV.